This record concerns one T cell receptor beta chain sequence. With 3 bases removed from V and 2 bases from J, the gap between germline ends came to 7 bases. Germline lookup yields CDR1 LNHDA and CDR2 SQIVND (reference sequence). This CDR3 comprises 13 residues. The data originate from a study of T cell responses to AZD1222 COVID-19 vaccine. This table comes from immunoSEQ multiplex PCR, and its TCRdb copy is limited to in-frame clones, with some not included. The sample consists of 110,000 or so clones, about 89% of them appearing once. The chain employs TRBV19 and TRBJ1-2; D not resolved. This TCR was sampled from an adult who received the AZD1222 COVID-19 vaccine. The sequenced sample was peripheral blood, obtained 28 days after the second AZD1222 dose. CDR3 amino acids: CASSISTNYGYTF. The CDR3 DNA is TGTGCCAGTAGTATCAGTACCAACTATGGCTACACCTTC. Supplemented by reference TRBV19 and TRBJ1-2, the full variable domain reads DGGITQSPKYLFRKEGQNVTLSCEQNLNHDAMYWYRQDPGQGLRLIYYSQIVNDFQKGDIAEGYSVSREKKESFPLTVTSAQKNPTAFYLCASSISTNYGYTFGSGTRLTVV.